This T cell receptor (beta chain) was captured by sequencing in a study of cytomegalovirus exposure and HLA in healthy donors. The CDR3 covers 14 residues. CDR1 is MNHEY, CDR2 SMNVEV, per germline (reference sequence). V was cut by 7 bases and J by 6 bases, with 13 bases left in between. Study-level points and caveats: Most TCR sequences were rare, but some public TCRs occurred in many donors. Fewer N-insertions than the approximately 610-donor mean were reportedly shown by an Asian-associated ancestry cluster in a later analysis. The authors later found TCR association rates varying by HLA locus, with DRB1 most and HLA-C fewest.

Primers: 60 Vbeta forward and 13 Jbeta reverse. The method was immunoSEQ multiplex PCR; TCRdb's version includes in-frame clones alone and lacks a portion of them. The table records over 200,000 clones, 82% of them present only once. With respect to this clone: Its antigen is still unknown.

The source material was PBMCs. V gene TRBV27 combines with J gene TRBJ1-6; D may be TRBD1 (5 bases). The receptor's source is a woman aged 35 to 49 in good health and CMV-seropositive. Here the CDR3 DNA reads TGTGCCAGCAACCACGACAGATTTAATTCACCCCTCCACTTT. It is translated as CASNHDRFNSPLHF.